This T cell receptor (beta chain) was sequenced in a study of T cell changes during pregnancy in multiple sclerosis. The germline V and J ends were trimmed by 0 bases and 7 bases, with 12 bases remaining between them. Germline V lookup: CDR1 LGHNA, CDR2 YNFKEQ. The CDR3 runs 15 residues. Measured with immunoSEQ multiplex PCR; TCRdb has only the in-frame clones, and not every one. This sample has about 69,000 clones, with more than 85% found just once. This sequence joins TRBV4-2 and TRBJ2-2; D perhaps matches TRBD1 (5 bases). This material consisted of CD4+ T cells from peripheral blood mononuclear cells, taken in the third trimester of pregnancy. This sequence originates from a female donor in good health, enrolled as a control in a pregnancy study. The CDR3 here is CASSQDPGLGGELFF. CDR3 coding DNA: TGTGCCAGCAGCCAAGATCCAGGGCTGGGCGGGGAGCTGTTTTTT.